This record looks at one T cell receptor beta chain sequence and its context. The data originate from a study of control samples from healthy donors and cancer patients. TCRdb's table, derived via immunoSEQ multiplex PCR, lists solely in-frame clones and lacks some. The sample has 150,000 to 200,000 clones, around 94% seen once. The CDR3 sequence is 16 residues long. V gave up 3 bases and J gave up 7 bases; unmatched junction bases: 10. Germline CDR1 reads SGHRS; CDR2 reads YFSETQ. The sequence was collected from a woman under 30 in good health. The sample comprised blood. The chain links TRBV5-1 to TRBJ1-4; 9 bases map to TRBD1. The CDR3, as DNA: TGCGCCAGCAGCTCTTCTACAGGGGGCGCGGGTGAAAAACTGTTTTTT. This sequence encodes CASSSSTGGAGEKLFF.